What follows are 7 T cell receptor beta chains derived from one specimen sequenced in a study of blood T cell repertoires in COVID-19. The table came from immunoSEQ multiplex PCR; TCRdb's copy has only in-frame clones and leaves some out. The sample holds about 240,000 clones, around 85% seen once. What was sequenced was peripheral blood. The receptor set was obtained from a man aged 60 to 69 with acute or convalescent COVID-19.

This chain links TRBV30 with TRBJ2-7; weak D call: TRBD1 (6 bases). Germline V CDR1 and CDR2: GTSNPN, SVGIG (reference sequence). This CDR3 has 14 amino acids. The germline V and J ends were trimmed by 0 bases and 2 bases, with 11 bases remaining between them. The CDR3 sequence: CAWSVTQGPYEQYF. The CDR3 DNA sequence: TGTGCCTGGAGTGTAACCCAGGGGCCCTACGAGCAGTACTTC.

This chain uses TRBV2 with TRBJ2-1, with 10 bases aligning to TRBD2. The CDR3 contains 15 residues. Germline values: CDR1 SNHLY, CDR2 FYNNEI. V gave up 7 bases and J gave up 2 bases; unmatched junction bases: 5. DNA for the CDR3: TGTGCCAGCACAAGTCTAGCGGGGGCCTACAATGAGCAGTTCTTC. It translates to CASTSLAGAYNEQFF.

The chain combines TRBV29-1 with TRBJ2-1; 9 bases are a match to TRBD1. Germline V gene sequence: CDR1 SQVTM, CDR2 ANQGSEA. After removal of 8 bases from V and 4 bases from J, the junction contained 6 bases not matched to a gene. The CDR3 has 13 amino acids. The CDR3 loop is CSLGTGSYNEQFF. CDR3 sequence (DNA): TGCAGCTTAGGGACAGGGAGTTACAATGAGCAGTTCTTC.

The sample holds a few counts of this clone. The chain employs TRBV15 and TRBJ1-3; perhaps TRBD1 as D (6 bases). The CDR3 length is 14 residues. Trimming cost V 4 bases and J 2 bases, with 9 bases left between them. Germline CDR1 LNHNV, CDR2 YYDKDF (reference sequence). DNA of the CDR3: TGTGCCACCAGCATAGACAGGACTGGAAACACCATATATTTT. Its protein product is CATSIDRTGNTIYF. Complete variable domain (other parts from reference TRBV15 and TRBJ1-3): DAMVIQNPRYQVTQFGKPVTLSCSQTLNHNVMYWYQQKSSQAPKLLFHYYDKDFNNEADTPDNFQSRRPNTSFCFLDIRSPGLGDTAMYLCATSIDRTGNTIYFGEGSWLTVV.

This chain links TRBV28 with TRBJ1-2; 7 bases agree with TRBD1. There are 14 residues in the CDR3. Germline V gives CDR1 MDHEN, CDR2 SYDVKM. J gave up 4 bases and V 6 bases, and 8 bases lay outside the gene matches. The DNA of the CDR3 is TGTGCCAGCAGAGATAGAGGGGGCGTCTATGGCTACACCTTC. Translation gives CASRDRGGVYGYTF.

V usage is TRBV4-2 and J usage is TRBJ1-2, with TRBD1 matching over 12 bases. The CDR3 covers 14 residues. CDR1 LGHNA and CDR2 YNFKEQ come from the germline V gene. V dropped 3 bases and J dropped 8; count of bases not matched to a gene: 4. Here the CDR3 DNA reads TGTGCCAGCAGCCAGGGACAGGGGGCGGCGGGCTACACCTTC. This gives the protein CASSQGQGAAGYTF.

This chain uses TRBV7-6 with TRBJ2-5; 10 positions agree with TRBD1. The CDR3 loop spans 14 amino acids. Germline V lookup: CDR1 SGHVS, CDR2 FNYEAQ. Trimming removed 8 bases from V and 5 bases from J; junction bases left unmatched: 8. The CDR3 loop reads CASGKTGGLETQYF. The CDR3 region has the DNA TGTGCCAGCGGAAAGACAGGGGGCTTGGAGACCCAGTACTTC.